Included here is one T cell receptor beta chain sequence, with context. This entry comes from a study of cytomegalovirus exposure and HLA in healthy donors. Each donor was nominally healthy when sampled (though unrecorded immune exposures were likely). The CDR3 extends over 14 amino acids. V was clipped by 4 bases and J by 10 bases, with 17 bases between them. The germline gives CDR1 SGHAT, CDR2 FQNNGV. With 60 Vbeta and 13 Jbeta primers, the PCR was carried out. Generated by immunoSEQ multiplex PCR, the TCRdb table keeps only in-frame clones and is missing some. The sample shows 100,000 to 150,000 clones, about 78% of them seen only once.

The sequence derives from a man aged 50 to 59 in good health and CMV-seropositive. The chain has TRBV11-2 and TRBJ2-1, with D hard to call. Source material: PBMCs. CDR3 residues: CASSYLRLGQEQFF. The CDR3 nucleotides are TGTGCCAGCAGCTACCTCAGACTGGGTCAGGAGCAGTTCTTC. Full variable domain (remainder filled in from reference TRBV11-2 and TRBJ2-1): EAGVAQSPRYKIIEKRQSVAFWCNPISGHATLYWYQQILGQGPKLLIQFQNNGVVDDSQLPKDRFSAERLKGVDSTLKIQPAKLEDSAVYLCASSYLRLGQEQFFGPGTRLTVL.